The 7 T cell receptor beta chains presented below share a single source sample, sequenced in a study of low-dose radiotherapy and immunotherapy resistance in tumors. First-strand cDNA relied on TRAV- and TRBV-specific primers spanning alpha and beta chains. Over roughly 20 PCR cycles, TCRs were amplified from a constant-region primer and V-primer adapter. In TCRdb, the reads were re-called with MiXCR into one record per CDR3 protein. The sample has under 70,000 distinct CDR3 sequences; approximately 25% are singletons. Time point reported: before trial treatment. This sample comprised PBMCs, obtained before treatment. The receptor source for this set is a male donor with prostate cancer.

This clonotype was recorded at least ten times. V usage is TRBV5-6 and J usage is TRBJ1-1, with D maybe TRBD1 (5 bases). The CDR3 has 14 residues. Deletions cut 4 bases from V and 1 base from J, with 11 bases between. The germline CDR1 and CDR2 sequences are SGHDT and YYEEEE. CDR3 bases: TGTGCCAGCAGCCTGAGACAGCCGAACACTGAAGCTTTCTTT. Protein: CASSLRQPNTEAFF.

In the case of this clonotype: Because the CDR3's place on the DNA is in doubt, the DNA is left out and the CDR3 is given as listed by TCRdb. The chain couples TRBV5-1 to TRBJ2-2; TRBD1, the table's D call, lacks a check against the DNA. From germline, CDR1 is SGHRS and CDR2 YFSETQ. With termini counted, the CDR3 has 15 amino acids. The CDR3 here is CASSSTGLPGELFFF.

V usage is TRBV24-1 and J usage is TRBJ1-5; D is perhaps TRBD1 (5 bases). The V end was cut by 3 bases, the J end by 0 bases, with 14 bases between. This CDR3 region has 17 residues. In germline, CDR1 is KGHDR, CDR2 SFDVKD. CDR3 bases: TGTGCCACCAGTGATCCCCGGGGGGGGTATAGCAATCAGCCCCAGCATTTT. Its translation is CATSDPRGGYSNQPQHF.

This clonotype showed up just a few times. The chain recombines TRBV15 with TRBJ2-1, with D maybe TRBD2 (5 bases). The ends were cut back, 0 bases at V and 12 bases at J, with 12 bases in the middle. Germline CDR1 reads LNHNV; CDR2 reads YYDKDF (reference sequence). CDR3 size: 13 residues. The CDR3 coding sequence is TGTGCCACCAGCAGAGAGAGGGCCCAAGCGCAGTTCTTC. Residues: CATSRERAQAQFF.

This clonotype was detected ten times or more. The J gene is TRBJ2-7, the V gene TRBV4-3; D is undetermined. Germline V gene data show CDR1 as LGHNA and CDR2 as YSLEER. This CDR3 region has 14 residues. With 4 bases removed from V and 5 bases from J, the gap between germline ends came to 15 bases. The CDR3 loop is CASSPTSGGNEQYF. CDR3 nucleotide sequence: TGCGCCAGCAGCCCAACCTCAGGTGGCAACGAGCAGTACTTC.

This clonotype was detected ten times or more. The gene calls are TRBV27 and TRBJ2-1; 10 bases agree with TRBD2. This CDR3 region has 15 residues. Germline-derived CDR1 and CDR2 are MNHEY and SMNVEV (reference sequence). Unmatched junction bases numbered 6, after V lost 5 bases and J lost 5 bases. The chain's CDR3 is CASSPGTSAHNEQFF. The CDR3 nucleotides read TGTGCCAGCAGTCCCGGGACTAGCGCCCACAATGAGCAGTTCTTC.

This clonotype showed up just a few times. The J gene is TRBJ2-6, the V gene TRBV30, with a possible D match to TRBD1 (5 bases). Germline CDR1 GTSNPN, CDR2 SVGIG (reference sequence). The CDR3 runs to 14 residues. Trimming pared 7 bases from V and 0 bases from J, leaving 10 bases between. The CDR3 loop is CALQGASGANVLTF. For the CDR3, the DNA is TGTGCCTTGCAAGGGGCCTCTGGGGCCAACGTCCTGACTTTC.